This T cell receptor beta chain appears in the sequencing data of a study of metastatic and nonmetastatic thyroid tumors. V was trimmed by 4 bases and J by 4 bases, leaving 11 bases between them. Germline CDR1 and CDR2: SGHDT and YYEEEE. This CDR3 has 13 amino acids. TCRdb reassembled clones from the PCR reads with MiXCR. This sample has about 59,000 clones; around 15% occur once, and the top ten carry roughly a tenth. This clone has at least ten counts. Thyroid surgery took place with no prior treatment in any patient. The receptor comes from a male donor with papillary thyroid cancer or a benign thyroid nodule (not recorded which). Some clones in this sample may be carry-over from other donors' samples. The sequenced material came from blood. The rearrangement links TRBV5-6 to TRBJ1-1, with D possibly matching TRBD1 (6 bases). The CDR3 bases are TGTGCCAGCAGCCCCCGGACAGCCACTGAAGCTTTCTTT. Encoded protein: CASSPRTATEAFF.